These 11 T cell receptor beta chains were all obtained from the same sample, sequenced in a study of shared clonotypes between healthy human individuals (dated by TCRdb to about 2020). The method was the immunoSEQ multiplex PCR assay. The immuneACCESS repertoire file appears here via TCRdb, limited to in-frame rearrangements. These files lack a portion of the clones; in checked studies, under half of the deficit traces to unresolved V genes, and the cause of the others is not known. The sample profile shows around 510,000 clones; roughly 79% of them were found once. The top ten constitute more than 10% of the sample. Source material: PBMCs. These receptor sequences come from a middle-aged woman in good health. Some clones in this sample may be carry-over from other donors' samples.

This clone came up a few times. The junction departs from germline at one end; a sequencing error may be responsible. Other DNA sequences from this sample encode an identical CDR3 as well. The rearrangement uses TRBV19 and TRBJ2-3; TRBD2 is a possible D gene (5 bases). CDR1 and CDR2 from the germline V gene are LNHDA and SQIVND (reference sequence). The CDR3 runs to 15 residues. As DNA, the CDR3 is TGTGCCGGTAGTATAGTCACGGGAAATGCTGATACGCAGTATTTT. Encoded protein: CAGSIVTGNADTQYF.

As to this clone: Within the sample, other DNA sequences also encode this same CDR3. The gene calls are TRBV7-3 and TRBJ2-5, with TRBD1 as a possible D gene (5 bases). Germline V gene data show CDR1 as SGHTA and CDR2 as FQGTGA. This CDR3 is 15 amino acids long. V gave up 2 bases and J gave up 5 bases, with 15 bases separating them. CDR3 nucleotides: TGTGCCAGCAGCTTACTGGGTGGGGCAGGGGAGACCCAGTACTTC. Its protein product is CASSLLGGAGETQYF. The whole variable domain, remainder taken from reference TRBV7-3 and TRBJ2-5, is GAGVSQTPSNKVTEKGKYVELRCDPISGHTALYWYRQSLGQGPEFLIYFQGTGAADDSGLPNDRFFAVRPEGSVSTLKIQRTERGDSAVYLCASSLLGGAGETQYFGPGTRLLVL.

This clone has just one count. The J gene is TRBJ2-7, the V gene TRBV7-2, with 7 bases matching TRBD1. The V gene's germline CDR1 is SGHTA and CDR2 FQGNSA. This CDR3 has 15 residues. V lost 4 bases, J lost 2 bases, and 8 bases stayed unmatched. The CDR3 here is CASSSKSGTAYEQYF. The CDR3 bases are TGTGCCAGCAGCTCGAAGTCCGGGACAGCCTACGAGCAGTACTTC. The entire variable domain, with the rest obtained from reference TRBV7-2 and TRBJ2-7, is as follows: GAGVSQSPSNKVTEKGKDVELRCDPISGHTALYWYRQSLGQGLEFLIYFQGNSAPDKSGLPSDRFSAERTGGSVSTLTIQRTQQEDSAVYLCASSSKSGTAYEQYFGPGTRLTVT.

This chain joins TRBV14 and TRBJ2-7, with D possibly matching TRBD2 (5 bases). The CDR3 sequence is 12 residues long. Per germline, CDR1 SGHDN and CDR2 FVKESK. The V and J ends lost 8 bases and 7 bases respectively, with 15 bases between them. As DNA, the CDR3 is TGTGCCAGCTCCCCGTATTCGGGGGAGCAGTACTTC. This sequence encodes CASSPYSGEQYF.

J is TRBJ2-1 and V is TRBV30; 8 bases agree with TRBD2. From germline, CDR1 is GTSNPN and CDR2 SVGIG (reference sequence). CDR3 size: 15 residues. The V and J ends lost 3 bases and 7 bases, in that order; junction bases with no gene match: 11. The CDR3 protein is CAWSRSGSLGNEQFF. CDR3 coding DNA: TGTGCCTGGAGCCGCAGCGGGAGTTTAGGAAATGAGCAGTTCTTC.

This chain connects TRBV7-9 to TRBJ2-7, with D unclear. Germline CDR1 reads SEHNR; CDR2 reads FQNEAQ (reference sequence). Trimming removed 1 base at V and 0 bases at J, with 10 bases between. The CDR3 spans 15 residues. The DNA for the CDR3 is TGTGCCAGCAGCTTAGGTAGGACCCTCTCCTACGAGCAGTACTTC. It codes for CASSLGRTLSYEQYF.

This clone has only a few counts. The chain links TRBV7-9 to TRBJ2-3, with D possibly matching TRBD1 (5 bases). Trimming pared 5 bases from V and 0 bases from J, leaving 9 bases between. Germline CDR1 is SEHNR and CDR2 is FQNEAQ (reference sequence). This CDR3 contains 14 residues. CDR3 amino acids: CASSPDMSTDTQYF. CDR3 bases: TGTGCCAGCAGCCCGGACATGAGCACAGATACGCAGTATTTT. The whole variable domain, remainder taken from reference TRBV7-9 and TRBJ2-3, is DTGVSQNPRHKITKRGQNVTFRCDPISEHNRLYWYRQTLGQGPEFLTYFQNEAQLEKSRLLSDRFSAERPKGSFSTLEIQRTEQGDSAMYLCASSPDMSTDTQYFGPGTRLTVL.

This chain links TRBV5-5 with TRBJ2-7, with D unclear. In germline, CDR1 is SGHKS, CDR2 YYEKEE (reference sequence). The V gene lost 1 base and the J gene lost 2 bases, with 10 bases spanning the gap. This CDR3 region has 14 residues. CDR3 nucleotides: TGTGCCAGCAGCTTGAGTAGGGATACCTACGAGCAGTACTTC. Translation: CASSLSRDTYEQYF.

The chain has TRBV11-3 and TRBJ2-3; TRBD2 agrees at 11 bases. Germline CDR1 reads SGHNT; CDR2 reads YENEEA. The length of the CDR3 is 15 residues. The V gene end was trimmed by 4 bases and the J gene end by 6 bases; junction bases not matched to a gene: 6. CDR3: CASSSGTSGGDTQYF. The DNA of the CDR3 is TGTGCCAGCAGCTCCGGGACTAGCGGAGGGGATACGCAGTATTTT.

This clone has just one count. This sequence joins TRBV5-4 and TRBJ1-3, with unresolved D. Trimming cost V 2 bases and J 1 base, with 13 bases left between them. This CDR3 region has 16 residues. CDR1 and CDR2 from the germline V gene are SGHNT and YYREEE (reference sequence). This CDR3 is CASSFEGLISGNTIYF. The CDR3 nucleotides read TGTGCCAGCAGCTTTGAAGGTCTCATATCTGGAAACACCATATATTTT.

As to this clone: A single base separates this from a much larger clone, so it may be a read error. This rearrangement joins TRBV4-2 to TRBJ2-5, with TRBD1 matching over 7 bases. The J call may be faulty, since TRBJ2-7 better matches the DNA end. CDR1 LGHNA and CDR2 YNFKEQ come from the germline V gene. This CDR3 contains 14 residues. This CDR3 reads CASSQQQGTCEQYF. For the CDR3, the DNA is TGTGCCAGCAGCCAACAACAGGGGACCTGCGAGCAGTACTTC.